One and the same sample provided the 17 T cell receptor beta chains below, sequenced in a study of cytomegalovirus exposure and HLA in healthy donors. The primer mix had 60 Vbeta and 13 Jbeta primers. This table comes from immunoSEQ multiplex PCR, and its TCRdb copy is limited to in-frame clones, with some not included. This table holds over 150,000 clones, over 80% found once. Sequencing used PBMCs. These receptors were obtained from a boy between 2 and 10 years old in good health and CMV-seronegative.

The V gene is TRBV12-5, the J gene TRBJ1-1; 8 positions match TRBD1. Trimming removed 2 bases from V and 4 bases from J; junction bases left unmatched: 3. Germline-derived CDR1 and CDR2 are LGHNT and FRNRAP. This CDR3 region has 14 residues. The CDR3 sequence is CASGLQGAVTEAFF. CDR3 nucleotide sequence: TGTGCTAGTGGTTTGCAGGGGGCGGTCACTGAAGCTTTCTTT.

This clone was counted only a few times. This chain connects TRBV5-1 to TRBJ1-1; D may be TRBD1 (6 bases). The CDR3 loop spans 13 amino acids. Between the trimmed V and J ends, which lost 0 bases and 8 bases, there was a span of 11 bases. CDR1 is SGHRS and CDR2 is YFSETQ in the germline V gene. CDR3 sequence: CASSLAGAEEAFF. The CDR3 DNA reads as TGCGCCAGCAGCTTGGCAGGGGCCGAAGAAGCTTTCTTT.

The gene calls are TRBV7-2 and TRBJ1-2; unclear D gene. CDR1 SGHTA and CDR2 FQGNSA come from the germline V gene. V was pared by 5 bases and J by 4 bases, with 20 bases between. The CDR3 extends over 16 amino acids. CDR3 DNA: TGTGCCAGCAGCCAATATCCGAGTACAGATTCCTATGGCTACACCTTC. Translation: CASSQYPSTDSYGYTF.

This clone was picked up one time. V is TRBV29-1 and J is TRBJ2-5, with 8 bases fitting TRBD1. Germline V lookup: CDR1 SQVTM, CDR2 ANQGSEA. The V segment lost 1 base and the J segment 0 bases; nucleotides outside the gene matches: 10. This CDR3 is 17 amino acids long. CDR3 sequence reads: CSVEGTGWKENQETQYF. In DNA form, the CDR3 reads TGCAGCGTTGAAGGGACAGGGTGGAAAGAGAACCAAGAGACCCAGTACTTC.

The V and J genes are TRBV18 and TRBJ2-3, with 8 bases that match TRBD1. The junction had 12 bases not matched to a gene; V was cut back by 8 bases and J by 2 bases. Looked up from germline, CDR1 is KGHSH and CDR2 is LQKENI. The CDR3 sequence is 16 residues long. CDR3 bases: TGTGCCAGCGACCGAACCAGGGGGCGAGACACAGATACGCAGTATTTT. Translation gives CASDRTRGRDTDTQYF.

This chain joins TRBV5-1 and TRBJ1-4; TRBD1 matches at 9 bases. The CDR3 runs 16 residues. Germline V lookup: CDR1 SGHRS, CDR2 YFSETQ. V trimming: 3 bases; J trimming: 4 bases; junction bases outside the gene matches: 7. The CDR3: CASSSKQGAINEKLFF. Here the CDR3 DNA reads TGCGCCAGCAGCTCCAAACAGGGGGCTATTAATGAAAAACTGTTTTTT.

The rearrangement joins TRBV5-1 to TRBJ2-1; 9 positions match TRBD2. V lost 2 bases and J lost 6; bases outside the gene matches: 6. The CDR3 is 15 residues long. CDR1 is SGHRS, CDR2 YFSETQ, per germline. Written as DNA, the CDR3 is TGCGCCAGCAGCTTACTAGCGGGTTCGGGCAATGAGCAGTTCTTC. It encodes CASSLLAGSGNEQFF.

This chain uses TRBV19 with TRBJ2-5; TRBD2 matches at 10 bases. The CDR3 covers 18 residues. Unmatched junction bases numbered 18, after V lost 6 bases and J lost 5 bases. Germline V gene sequence: CDR1 LNHDA, CDR2 SQIVND (reference sequence). The DNA for the CDR3 is TGTGCCAGTAGCCAACACCCGGGACTAGCGACTTCCAGCGAGACCCAGTACTTC. Protein product: CASSQHPGLATSSETQYF.

This clone appeared a single time. This chain uses TRBV6-1 with TRBJ2-5, with D possibly TRBD2 on 6 matching bases. The J call is uncertain, as TRBJ2-7 better fits the DNA end. The CDR3 extends over 16 amino acids. Germline V lookup: CDR1 MNHNS, CDR2 SASEGT. Here the CDR3 reads CASSDLLAERPYEQYF. The CDR3 DNA follows: TGTGCCAGCAGTGACCTACTAGCCGAGAGACCCTACGAGCAGTACTTC.

For the CDR3, the DNA is TGTGCCAGTAGTATAAAAGGGGGGAACACTGAAGCTTTCTTT. Translating it yields CASSIKGGNTEAFF. The chain recombines TRBV19 with TRBJ1-1; tentatively, D is TRBD1 (6 bases). Germline lookup yields CDR1 LNHDA and CDR2 SQIVND (reference sequence). CDR3 length: 14 amino acids. Trimming cost V 2 bases and J 1 base, with 8 bases left between them. Full variable domain (rest looked up from reference TRBV19 and TRBJ1-1): DGGITQSPKYLFRKEGQNVTLSCEQNLNHDAMYWYRQDPGQGLRLIYYSQIVNDFQKGDIAEGYSVSREKKESFPLTVTSAQKNPTAFYLCASSIKGGNTEAFFGQGTRLTVV.

This clone appeared once. The chain recombines TRBV4-1 with TRBJ1-2, with 7 bases identical to TRBD1. The V gene end was trimmed by 4 bases and the J gene end by 6 bases; junction bases not matched to a gene: 5. CDR1 is MGHRA and CDR2 is YSYEKL in the germline V gene. This CDR3 region has 13 residues. Here the CDR3 DNA reads TGCGCCAGCAGCCCGACCGACAGGGATGGCTACACCTTC. This sequence encodes CASSPTDRDGYTF.

This rearrangement joins TRBV6-5 to TRBJ1-2; TRBD1 matches 8 bases. CDR3 size: 13 residues. With V trimmed by 6 bases and J by 7 bases, 7 bases remained unmatched. Germline CDR1 reads MNHEY; CDR2 reads SVGAGI. CDR3 residues: CASSRQGSVGYTF. The CDR3 DNA reads as TGTGCCAGCAGCCGACAGGGGAGCGTTGGCTACACCTTC.

The chain joins TRBV4-3 to TRBJ1-2, with D unresolved. The germline V gene encodes CDR1 LGHNA and CDR2 YSLEER. V lost 0 bases and J lost 4, with 12 bases in between. CDR3 length: 15 residues. The chain's CDR3 is CASSQDTRLTYGYTF. The DNA of the CDR3 is TGCGCCAGCAGCCAAGATACAAGACTGACCTATGGCTACACCTTC.

DNA for the CDR3: TGTGCCAGCAGCGCTGACAGGGGGAAAGGCTACACCTTC. Protein product: CASSADRGKGYTF. V is TRBV2 and J is TRBJ1-2, with TRBD1 matching over 9 bases. The CDR3 extends over 13 amino acids. With 6 bases clipped from V and 8 bases from J, the junction kept 7 bases outside the gene matches. CDR1 is SNHLY, CDR2 FYNNEI, per germline.

This chain uses TRBV9 with TRBJ2-1, with D perhaps matching TRBD2 (5 bases). The germline V gene encodes CDR1 SGDLS and CDR2 YYNGEE. Trimming took 3 bases from V and 4 from J, leaving 14 bases between them. This CDR3 has 15 amino acids. CDR3: CASSEGDGVYNEQFF. The CDR3 region has the DNA TGTGCCAGCAGCGAGGGAGACGGTGTATACAATGAGCAGTTCTTC.

In its sample, this clone was seen once. The J gene is TRBJ2-6, the V gene TRBV27; 9 nucleotides match TRBD2. Trimming removed 5 bases from V and 3 bases from J; junction bases left unmatched: 11. Germline assignment: CDR1 MNHEY and CDR2 SMNVEV (reference sequence). The CDR3 covers 18 residues. CDR3 in DNA: TGTGCCAGCAGTACCCTAGCGGGGTTTGTGGGTGGGGCCAACGTCCTGACTTTC. Its protein product is CASSTLAGFVGGANVLTF.

The V call is TRBV14, the J call TRBJ2-7; 11 bases fit TRBD2. Germline lookup yields CDR1 SGHDN and CDR2 FVKESK. The CDR3 has 16 residues. CDR3 nucleotide sequence: TGTGCCAGCAGCCAAGTCGGGGCTAGCGGGGGGCCCGAGCAGTACGTT. Its protein product is CASSQVGASGGPEQYV.